The text below deals with one TCR beta chain. TCRdb independently ran MiXCR on the 5' RACE reads; one entry per CDR3 protein. The sample contains 140,000 or so distinct CDR3 sequences, roughly 6.2% of which appear only once. The source of the sample is a study of T-cell memory formation after mild COVID-19. The TCR was taken from an adult woman who had mild COVID-19 (a few samples of this study predate the infection). Cell type and time point are not known. Sequencing used PBMCs or a T cell subset sorted from them (not recorded which).

Here the CDR3 reads CASSSRGTLGHEQYF. The DNA for the CDR3 is TGCGCCAGCAGTTCGAGGGGGACGTTGGGCCACGAGCAGTACTTC. The J gene is TRBJ2-7, the V gene TRBV5-1; D is perhaps TRBD1 (6 bases). The CDR3 runs 15 residues. Per the germline V gene, CDR1 is SGHRS and CDR2 is YFSETQ. Trimming removed 5 bases from V and 5 bases from J, with 20 bases in between.